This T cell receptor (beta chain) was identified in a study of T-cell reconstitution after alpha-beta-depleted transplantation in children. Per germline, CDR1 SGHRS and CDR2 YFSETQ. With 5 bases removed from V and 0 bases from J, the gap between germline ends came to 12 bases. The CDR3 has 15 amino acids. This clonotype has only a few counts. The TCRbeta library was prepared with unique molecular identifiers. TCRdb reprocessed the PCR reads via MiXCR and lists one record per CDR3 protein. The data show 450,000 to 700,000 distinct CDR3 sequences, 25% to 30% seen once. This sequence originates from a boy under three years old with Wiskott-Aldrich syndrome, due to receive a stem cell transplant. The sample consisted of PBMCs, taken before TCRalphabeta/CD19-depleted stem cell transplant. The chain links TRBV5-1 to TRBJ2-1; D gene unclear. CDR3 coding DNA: TGCGCCAGCAGTCCCACCTACCACTCCTACAATGAGCAGTTCTTC. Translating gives CASSPTYHSYNEQFF.